A single sample is the source of the 27 T cell receptor beta chains below, sequenced in a study of CD8 T cells in ankylosing spondylitis. Their recognized antigens are unknown. One entry per CDR3 protein, called by TCRdb with MiXCR from the 5' RACE reads. The repertoire holds fewer than 750,000 distinct CDR3 sequences, around 17% seen once, with roughly a fifth in the top ten. Findings and caveats of the study: Ankylosing spondylitis blood seemed to carry a telltale TCR beta motif made of several highly homologous variants.

Sequences were obtained from blood, either unsorted or a sorted T cell fraction (not recorded which). These receptors came from a male donor with ankylosing spondylitis.

This chain links TRBV12-3 or TRBV12-4 with TRBJ1-5, with a weak D call TRBD1 (5 bases). Trimming shortened V by 6 bases and J by 6 bases, and 12 bases separated the two germline ends. The CDR3 length is 13 residues. In DNA, the CDR3 is TGTGCCAGCAGCGACAGTAACGCTCAGCCCCAGCATTTT. Translating it yields CASSDSNAQPQHF.

This clonotype showed up just a few times. The V gene is TRBV12-3 or TRBV12-4, the J gene TRBJ1-2, with TRBD1 as a possible D gene (6 bases). This CDR3 has 15 amino acids. V dropped 7 bases and J dropped 4 bases, with 19 bases sitting between them. CDR3: CASTAQGRASYGYTF. DNA of the CDR3: TGTGCCAGCACCGCCCAGGGGAGGGCCTCCTATGGCTACACCTTC.

The V and J genes are TRBV27 and TRBJ2-7; D gene ambiguous. V was pared by 5 bases and J by 6 bases, with 17 bases between. This CDR3 region has 14 residues. Germline values: CDR1 MNHEY, CDR2 SMNVEV (reference sequence). The DNA for the CDR3 is TGTGCCAGCAGTATACGGACCTGGTCGGGCGAGCAGTACTTC. Translating gives CASSIRTWSGEQYF.

This clonotype occurred many times. The chain is built from TRBV29-1 and TRBJ1-2; a possible D gene is TRBD1 (5 bases). V was pared by 3 bases and J by 8 bases, with 22 bases between. CDR3 length: 15 residues. Germline CDR1 reads SQVTM; CDR2 reads ANQGSEA. The CDR3 loop reads CSVENRGRHWDGYTF. The DNA of the CDR3 is TGCAGCGTTGAGAATCGTGGAAGGCATTGGGACGGCTACACCTTC.

This sequence joins TRBV6-2 or TRBV6-3 and TRBJ1-2; 7 bases match TRBD1. Germline V lookup: CDR1 MNHEY, CDR2 SVGEGT. Germline trimming cut 7 bases from V and 2 bases from J; bases unmatched to any gene: 7. The CDR3 totals 14 residues. The CDR3 is CASNQQGSNYGYTF. The CDR3 bases are TGTGCCAGCAACCAACAGGGGTCCAACTATGGCTACACCTTC.

The chain carries TRBV11-1 and TRBJ2-1, with TRBD2 matching over 7 bases. Unmatched junction bases numbered 12, after V lost 5 bases and J lost 8 bases. This CDR3 contains 15 residues. Germline V gene sequence: CDR1 SGHAT, CDR2 FQDESV (reference sequence). CDR3 DNA sequence: TGTGCCAGCAGCAGGGACGGCTCCCGGGGGGATGAGCAGTTCTTC. This translates into CASSRDGSRGDEQFF.

In its sample, this clonotype was seen many times. The gene calls are TRBV3-1 and TRBJ2-2; D uncertain. The germline V gene encodes CDR1 LGHDT and CDR2 YNNKEL (reference sequence). The CDR3 has 14 residues. V lost 1 base and J lost 5, with 8 bases in between. The CDR3 bases are TGTGCCAGCAGCCAAGTTTTGGGAACCGGGGAGCTGTTTTTT. Translating gives CASSQVLGTGELFF.

This clonotype was recorded a few times. The genes are TRBV4-1 and TRBJ1-2; 9 bases are shared with TRBD1. Trimming removed 1 base from V and 2 bases from J; junction bases left unmatched: 5. The CDR3 has 16 amino acids. Per the germline V gene, CDR1 is MGHRA and CDR2 is YSYEKL. The CDR3 DNA reads as TGCGCCAGCAGCCAAGTTGGGGGACAGGGCAACTATGGCTACACCTTC. Translating gives CASSQVGGQGNYGYTF.

This clonotype was seen many times. The chain has TRBV29-1 and TRBJ2-7; no firm D call. This CDR3 comprises 12 residues. Germline assignment: CDR1 SQVTM and CDR2 ANQGSEA. Trimming shortened V by 3 bases and J by 3 bases, and 9 bases separated the two germline ends. In DNA, the CDR3 is TGCAGCGTTGAGGTCTCCCACTACGAGCAGTACTTC. Its protein is CSVEVSHYEQYF.

This clonotype appeared many times. The chain employs TRBV3-1 and TRBJ2-7; 8 positions agree with TRBD1. CDR1 is LGHDT, CDR2 YNNKEL, per germline (reference sequence). This CDR3 has 15 residues. V gave up 3 bases and J gave up 0 bases; unmatched junction bases: 4. CDR3: CASSQDRVNSYEQYF. CDR3 nucleotides: TGTGCCAGCAGCCAGGACAGGGTTAACTCCTACGAGCAGTACTTC.

The count of this clonotype is one. The chain recombines TRBV6-5 with TRBJ1-1; 7 nucleotides match TRBD1. CDR1 and CDR2 from the germline V gene are MNHEY and SVGAGI. The CDR3 runs to 12 residues. Trimming at V came to 4 bases and at J to 10 bases, leaving 6 bases not matched to a gene. The CDR3 region has the DNA TGTGCCAGCAGTTCCCGGGACAGCCGAGCTTTCTTT. The encoded protein is CASSSRDSRAFF.

In DNA, the CDR3 is TGTGCCAGCTCACCACCGGGGGGCTTGAACACTGAAGCTTTCTTT. Its protein product is CASSPPGGLNTEAFF. J is TRBJ1-1 and V is TRBV18; D is perhaps TRBD1 (6 bases). From germline, CDR1 is KGHSH and CDR2 LQKENI. The CDR3 runs to 15 residues. Trimming pared 0 bases from V and 0 bases from J, leaving 8 bases between. Full variable domain (remainder filled in from reference TRBV18 and TRBJ1-1): NAGVMQNPRHLVRRRGQEARLRCSPMKGHSHVYWYRQLPEEGLKFMVYLQKENIIDESGMPKERFSAEFPKEGPSILRIQQVVRGDSAAYFCASSPPGGLNTEAFFGQGTRLTVV.

This clonotype was detected many times. This chain uses TRBV15 with TRBJ2-7, with D unresolved. CDR3 length: 13 amino acids. CDR1 is LNHNV and CDR2 is YYDKDF in the germline V gene (reference sequence). V gave up 3 bases and J gave up 2 bases, with 8 bases separating them. In DNA form, the CDR3 reads TGTGCCACCAGCAGCAAAAAAGCCTACGAGCAGTACTTC. It yields the protein CATSSKKAYEQYF.

This clonotype turned up a few times. V and J are TRBV7-2 and TRBJ2-5; 9 positions match TRBD1. V shed 5 bases, J shed 4 bases, and the junction held 8 bases outside the gene matches. The CDR3 has 15 amino acids. CDR1 is SGHTA, CDR2 FQGNSA, per germline. DNA of the CDR3: TGTGCCAGCAGCCAATCACAGGGGGCCCCAGAGACCCAGTACTTC. Translated, it gives CASSQSQGAPETQYF.

This clonotype has just a few counts. The chain combines TRBV20-1 with TRBJ2-1; no clear D gene. CDR3 length: 13 residues. Germline loops: CDR1 DFQATT, CDR2 SNEGSKA (reference sequence). V was shortened by 5 bases and J by 0 bases, with 8 bases between the two germline ends. The CDR3 sequence is CSAGSHSYNEQFF. For the CDR3, the DNA is TGCAGTGCTGGGTCACACTCCTACAATGAGCAGTTCTTC.

This clonotype was recorded a few times. The chain is built from TRBV4-1 and TRBJ2-3, with a weak D call TRBD1 (5 bases). The CDR3 runs 13 residues. V lost 0 bases to trimming and J lost 7 bases, with 8 bases between them. The germline CDR1 and CDR2 sequences are MGHRA and YSYEKL. CDR3 sequence reads: CASSQEGPYTQYF. Written as DNA, the CDR3 is TGCGCCAGCAGCCAAGAGGGGCCATATACGCAGTATTTT.

This clonotype was counted a few times. This rearrangement joins TRBV12-3 or TRBV12-4 to TRBJ2-2; the match to TRBD1 covers 8 bases. The ends lost 3 bases at V and 3 bases at J; junction bases unmatched: 24. This CDR3 comprises 22 residues. The CDR3 here is CASSFFVELTTPQGAYTGELFF. The DNA of the CDR3 is TGTGCCAGCAGTTTTTTCGTTGAGCTAACCACCCCGCAGGGGGCCTACACCGGGGAGCTGTTTTTT.

This clonotype turned up a few times. This chain joins TRBV20-1 and TRBJ2-7; TRBD1 matches at 7 bases. The CDR3 spans 12 residues. With 3 bases clipped from V and 6 bases from J, the junction kept 5 bases outside the gene matches. CDR1 DFQATT and CDR2 SNEGSKA come from the germline V gene (reference sequence). CDR3 in DNA: TGCAGTGCTAGCCTGACAGGGTCCGAGCAGTACTTC. As protein: CSASLTGSEQYF.

This clonotype was seen only a few times. This sequence joins TRBV27 and TRBJ2-7; D is undetermined. CDR1 is MNHEY and CDR2 is SMNVEV in the germline V gene (reference sequence). Trimming took 5 bases from V and 7 from J, leaving 15 bases between them. The CDR3 contains 13 residues. CDR3 residues: CASSLHRAAEQYF. Here the CDR3 DNA reads TGTGCCAGCAGTCTGCACCGGGCCGCGGAGCAGTACTTC.

This clonotype was found a few times. V and J are TRBV20-1 and TRBJ2-7; TRBD1 or TRBD2 may be the D gene (5 bases each). This CDR3 has 14 amino acids. Trimming cost V 6 bases and J 1 base, with 16 bases left between them. The germline CDR1 and CDR2 sequences are DFQATT and SNEGSKA (reference sequence). Written as DNA, the CDR3 is TGCAGTGCCAGGGACCGGGATAAATCCTACGAGCAGTACTTC. It yields the protein CSARDRDKSYEQYF.

The chain recombines TRBV28 with TRBJ1-1; D is ambiguous. V lost 5 bases and J 8 bases, leaving 15 bases between the germline ends. Germline V lookup: CDR1 MDHEN, CDR2 SYDVKM. The CDR3 loop spans 13 amino acids. As DNA, the CDR3 is TGTGCCAGCAGTGACGGGATCACACCCGAAGCTTTCTTT. It is translated as CASSDGITPEAFF.

J is TRBJ1-1 and V is TRBV6-2 or TRBV6-3; no reliable D call. This CDR3 is 16 amino acids long. Germline lookup yields CDR1 MNHEY and CDR2 SVGEGT. With 6 bases removed from V and 1 base from J, the gap between germline ends came to 18 bases. CDR3 nucleotide sequence: TGTGCCAGCAGCCAATATTTTTTGACGGGGAACACTGAAGCTTTCTTT. Translating gives CASSQYFLTGNTEAFF.

This clonotype turned up a few times. The chain has TRBV20-1 and TRBJ2-1; 7 nucleotides line up with TRBD2. The CDR3 length is 14 residues. V shed 6 bases, J shed 3 bases, and the junction held 8 bases outside the gene matches. CDR1 and CDR2 from the germline V gene are DFQATT and SNEGSKA (reference sequence). In DNA, the CDR3 is TGCAGTGCACGAAGGCTAGCGGACTACAATGAGCAGTTCTTC. Amino acids: CSARRLADYNEQFF.

The chain has TRBV11-2 and TRBJ2-7, with no clear D. V shed 7 bases and J shed 0 bases, with 7 bases lying between them. The CDR3 is 12 amino acids. Looked up from germline, CDR1 is SGHAT and CDR2 is FQNNGV. CDR3 nucleotide sequence: TGTGCCAGCAAACTTAGCTCCTACGAGCAGTACTTC. Its translation: CASKLSSYEQYF.

The V call is TRBV7-8, the J call TRBJ2-2; D unresolved. Trimming stripped 5 bases from V and 7 bases from J, with 17 bases between. This CDR3 region has 15 residues. CDR1 is SGHVS and CDR2 is FQNEAQ in the germline V gene. The CDR3 spells CASSPNSDLNGELFF. CDR3 sequence (DNA): TGTGCCAGCAGCCCGAACTCGGATTTAAACGGGGAGCTGTTTTTT.

This clonotype occurred a few times. This chain links TRBV9 with TRBJ2-7; D perhaps matches TRBD1 (5 bases). V was clipped by 0 bases and J by 7 bases, with 11 bases between them. This CDR3 spans 13 amino acids. CDR1 is SGDLS and CDR2 is YYNGEE in the germline V gene. DNA for the CDR3: TGTGCCAGCAGCGTAGGAACAGGCCAAGAGCAGTACTTC. It encodes CASSVGTGQEQYF. The full variable domain, in which reference TRBV9 and TRBJ2-7 provide the parts outside the CDR3, is DSGVTQTPKHLITATGQRVTLRCSPRSGDLSVYWYQQSLDQGLQFLIQYYNGEERAKGNILERFSAQQFPDLHSELNLSSLELGDSALYFCASSVGTGQEQYFGPGTRLTVT.

The V gene is TRBV27, the J gene TRBJ1-2; possibly TRBD1 for D (5 bases). The germline V gene has CDR1 MNHEY and CDR2 SMNVEV (reference sequence). The V gene lost 5 bases and the J gene lost 7 bases, with 14 bases spanning the gap. This CDR3 region has 13 residues. The CDR3 coding sequence is TGTGCCAGCAGTCCCGACAGTTTAGGTGGCTACACCTTC. Residues: CASSPDSLGGYTF.